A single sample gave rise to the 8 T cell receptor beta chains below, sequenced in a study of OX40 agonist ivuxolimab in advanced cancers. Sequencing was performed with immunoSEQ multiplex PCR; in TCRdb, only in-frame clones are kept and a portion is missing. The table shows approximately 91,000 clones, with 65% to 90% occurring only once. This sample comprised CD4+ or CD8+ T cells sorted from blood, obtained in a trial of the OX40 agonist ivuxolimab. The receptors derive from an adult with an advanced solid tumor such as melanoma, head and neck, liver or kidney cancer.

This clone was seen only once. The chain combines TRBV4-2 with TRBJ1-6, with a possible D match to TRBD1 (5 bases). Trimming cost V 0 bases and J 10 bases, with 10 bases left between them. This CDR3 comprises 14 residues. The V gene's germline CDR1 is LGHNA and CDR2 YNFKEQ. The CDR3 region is CASSQDRRDSPLHF. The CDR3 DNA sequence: TGTGCCAGCAGCCAAGATCGCAGGGACTCACCCCTCCACTTT.

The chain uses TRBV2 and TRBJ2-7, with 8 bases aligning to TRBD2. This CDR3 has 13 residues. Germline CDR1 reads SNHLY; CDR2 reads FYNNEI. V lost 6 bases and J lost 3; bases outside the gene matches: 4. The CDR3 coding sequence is TGTGCCAGCAGAGACGGGGGGGACTACGAGCAGTACTTC. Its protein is CASRDGGDYEQYF.

CDR3 nucleotide sequence: TGTGCCAGCAGCTTAGGGACAGGGGGCACCTATGGCTACACCTTC. This encodes CASSLGTGGTYGYTF. The J gene is TRBJ1-2, the V gene TRBV7-8; 11 nucleotides line up with TRBD1. Germline V gene data show CDR1 as SGHVS and CDR2 as FQNEAQ. The CDR3 is 15 amino acids. The V gene end was trimmed by 1 base and the J gene end by 4 bases; junction bases not matched to a gene: 2.

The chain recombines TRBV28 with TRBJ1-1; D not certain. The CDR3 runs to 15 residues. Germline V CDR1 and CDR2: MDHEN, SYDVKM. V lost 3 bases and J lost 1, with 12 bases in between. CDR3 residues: CASSFNVFQNTEAFF. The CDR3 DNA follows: TGTGCCAGCAGTTTTAATGTATTTCAGAACACTGAAGCTTTCTTT.

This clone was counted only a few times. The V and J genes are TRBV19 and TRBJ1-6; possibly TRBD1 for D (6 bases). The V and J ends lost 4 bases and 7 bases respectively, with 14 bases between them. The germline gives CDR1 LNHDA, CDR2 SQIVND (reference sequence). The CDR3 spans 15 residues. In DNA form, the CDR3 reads TGTGCCAGTAGTACCCAGCAGGGGATCAATTCACCCCTCCACTTT. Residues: CASSTQQGINSPLHF.

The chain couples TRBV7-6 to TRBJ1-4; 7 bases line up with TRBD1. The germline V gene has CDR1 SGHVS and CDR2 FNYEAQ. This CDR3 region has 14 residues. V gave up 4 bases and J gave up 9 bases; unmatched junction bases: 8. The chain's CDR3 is CASSSLGDSQKLFF. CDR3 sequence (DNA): TGTGCCAGCAGCTCATTAGGGGACAGTCAAAAACTGTTTTTT.

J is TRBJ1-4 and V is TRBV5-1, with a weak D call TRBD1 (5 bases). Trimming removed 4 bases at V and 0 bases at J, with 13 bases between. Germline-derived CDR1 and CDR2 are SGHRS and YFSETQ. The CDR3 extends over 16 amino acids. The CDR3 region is CASSPQTATTNEKLFF. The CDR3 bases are TGCGCCAGCAGCCCGCAGACAGCTACAACTAATGAAAAACTGTTTTTT.

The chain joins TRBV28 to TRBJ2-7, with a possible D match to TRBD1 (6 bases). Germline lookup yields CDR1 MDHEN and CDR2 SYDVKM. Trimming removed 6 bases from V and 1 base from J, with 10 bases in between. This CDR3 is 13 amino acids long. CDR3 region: CASRDSSSYEQYF. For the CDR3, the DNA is TGTGCCAGCAGGGACAGCAGTTCCTACGAGCAGTACTTC.